The next 28 T cell receptor beta chains were all read from a single sample in a study of blood T cell repertoires in COVID-19. Sequencing used immunoSEQ multiplex PCR; TCRdb keeps in-frame clones, though not all of them. The sample has roughly 150,000 clones, around 83% seen once. Material: peripheral blood. These receptors came from a woman aged 50 to 60 in a cohort sampled during active or convalescent COVID-19.

The chain recombines TRBV3-1 (or the pseudogene TRBV3-2) with TRBJ2-7; 8 nucleotides align to TRBD1. Germline loops: CDR1 LGHDT, CDR2 YNNKEL (reference sequence). V gave up 4 bases and J gave up 6 bases; unmatched junction bases: 14. The CDR3 loop spans 16 amino acids. The CDR3 DNA reads as TGTGCCAGCAGCCTCCAGGGGGCCCCTTTTGGAGGCGAGCAGTACTTC. Translating it yields CASSLQGAPFGGEQYF.

CDR3 nucleotide sequence: TGTGCCAGCAGTGGATTCCATGGCAGGGGCTATGGCTACACCTTC. Its translation: CASSGFHGRGYGYTF. The chain links TRBV2 to TRBJ1-2, with D maybe TRBD1 (6 bases). The CDR3 has 15 amino acids. V was clipped by 4 bases and J by 4 bases, with 16 bases between them. Germline V gives CDR1 SNHLY, CDR2 FYNNEI.

CDR3 in DNA: TGTGCCAGCAGACAAGCTAGCGGGGGGGCGCGCGAGCAGTACTTC. The encoded protein is CASRQASGGAREQYF. The V call is TRBV27, the J call TRBJ2-7; 12 bases are shared with TRBD2. Germline-derived CDR1 and CDR2 are MNHEY and SMNVEV (reference sequence). J lost 6 bases, V lost 6 bases, and 9 bases had no gene match. The CDR3 has 15 amino acids.

The chain joins TRBV24-1 to TRBJ2-5, with 9 bases lining up with TRBD2. The CDR3 covers 15 residues. Germline loops: CDR1 KGHDR, CDR2 SFDVKD. The J segment lost 5 bases and the V segment lost 4 bases, leaving 7 bases of the junction unmatched. The CDR3 DNA is TGTGCCACCAGTGAATTAGCGGGGGCTGGGGAGACCCAGTACTTC. Translation gives CATSELAGAGETQYF.

In this sample, this clone turned up many times. The chain recombines TRBV4-3 with TRBJ2-7, with D possibly TRBD2 on 6 matching bases. V lost 4 bases, J lost 0 bases, and 13 bases lay in between. CDR1 LGHNA and CDR2 YSLEER come from the germline V gene. The CDR3 is made up of 15 amino acids. The CDR3 DNA reads TGCGCCAGCAGCCGGTCGGCGGGGAGCTCCTACGAGCAGTACTTC. The encoded protein is CASSRSAGSSYEQYF.

The V gene is TRBV7-6, the J gene TRBJ1-5; D is unclear. CDR1 and CDR2 from the germline V gene are SGHVS and FNYEAQ. This CDR3 has 12 residues. The V end lost 3 bases, the J end lost 7 bases, and 7 bases lay between the germline ends. The CDR3 sequence is CASSFRGQPQHF. CDR3 coding DNA: TGTGCCAGCAGCTTCCGCGGCCAGCCCCAGCATTTT.

The CDR3 is CASSGGGTGANVLTF. The CDR3 DNA is TGTGCCAGCAGCGGAGGGGGAACTGGGGCCAACGTCCTGACTTTC. The chain recombines TRBV9 with TRBJ2-6, with D possibly TRBD1 on 6 matching bases. The CDR3 has 15 residues. Germline values: CDR1 SGDLS, CDR2 YYNGEE. Trimming pared 3 bases from V and 2 bases from J, leaving 9 bases between.

The V gene is TRBV4-3, the J gene TRBJ2-7, with D tentatively TRBD2 (5 bases). The CDR3 extends over 15 amino acids. CDR1 LGHNA and CDR2 YSLEER come from the germline V gene. Between the trimmed V and J ends, which lost 0 bases and 2 bases, there was a span of 11 bases. The CDR3 loop is CASSQERHGTYEQYF. The DNA of the CDR3 is TGCGCCAGCAGCCAAGAAAGGCACGGGACCTACGAGCAGTACTTC.

The sample holds one count of this clone. The chain joins TRBV3-1 (or the pseudogene TRBV3-2) to TRBJ2-1, with D unresolved. V lost 3 bases and J lost 10, with 7 bases in between. The CDR3 has 11 amino acids. Per germline, CDR1 LGHDT and CDR2 YNNKEL (reference sequence). The CDR3 loop is CASSHVKEQFF. CDR3 sequence (DNA): TGTGCCAGCAGCCATGTCAAAGAGCAGTTCTTC.

The chain combines TRBV9 with TRBJ1-2; TRBD1 matches at 9 bases. The V and J ends lost 7 bases and 9 bases, in that order; junction bases with no gene match: 10. The CDR3 length is 13 residues. Germline V gives CDR1 SGDLS, CDR2 YYNGEE. CDR3 loop: CASRTGTGTSYTF. In nucleotides, the CDR3 is TGTGCCAGCCGAACCGGGACAGGGACGAGCTACACCTTC. The entire variable domain, with the rest obtained from reference TRBV9 and TRBJ1-2, is as follows: DSGVTQTPKHLITATGQRVTLRCSPRSGDLSVYWYQQSLDQGLQFLIQYYNGEERAKGNILERFSAQQFPDLHSELNLSSLELGDSALYFCASRTGTGTSYTFGSGTRLTVV.

The rearrangement uses TRBV20-1 and TRBJ1-4; D uncertain. There are 13 residues in the CDR3. In germline, CDR1 is DFQATT, CDR2 SNEGSKA (reference sequence). V lost 5 bases and J 8 bases, leaving 15 bases between the germline ends. The CDR3 region is CSAGVSNGEKLFF. Here the CDR3 DNA reads TGCAGTGCTGGTGTGTCGAACGGGGAAAAACTGTTTTTT.

CDR3 region: CASRKTGGAKNTGELFF. The CDR3 bases are TGCGCCAGCAGAAAGACAGGGGGTGCGAAGAACACCGGGGAGCTGTTTTTT. The chain recombines TRBV5-1 with TRBJ2-2; 9 bases match TRBD1. The V gene end was trimmed by 5 bases and the J gene end by 1 base; junction bases not matched to a gene: 9. The germline V gene has CDR1 SGHRS and CDR2 YFSETQ. The CDR3 is made up of 17 amino acids.

This chain links TRBV29-1 with TRBJ2-4; D may be TRBD2 (7 bases). The V end lost 4 bases, the J end lost 5 bases, and 15 bases lay between the germline ends. Germline V lookup: CDR1 SQVTM, CDR2 ANQGSEA. CDR3 size: 14 residues. The CDR3 sequence: CSVVMWGGENIQYF. Written as DNA, the CDR3 is TGCAGCGTTGTAATGTGGGGGGGCGAAAACATTCAGTACTTC.

In its sample, this clone was seen once. V is TRBV5-1 and J is TRBJ2-7; no firm D call. V lost 4 bases to trimming and J lost 4 bases, with 27 bases between them. Germline lookup yields CDR1 SGHRS and CDR2 YFSETQ. The CDR3 is made up of 18 amino acids. The CDR3 region has the DNA TGCGCCAGCAGCACACCCTCTGACGGCATCTCCGGGTTATACGAGCAGTACTTC. Translating it yields CASSTPSDGISGLYEQYF.

The chain couples TRBV7-6 to TRBJ2-3; the match to TRBD2 covers 7 bases. Germline V lookup: CDR1 SGHVS, CDR2 FNYEAQ. V shed 0 bases, J shed 4 bases, and the junction held 4 bases outside the gene matches. CDR3 size: 15 residues. CDR3 nucleotide sequence: TGTGCCAGCAGCTTAGCGGGGGGGTTGCCAGATACGCAGTATTTT. Translated, it gives CASSLAGGLPDTQYF.

For the CDR3, the DNA is TGTGCCAGCAGGTTCCGGGACAGGGGGAATTCACCCCTCCACTTT. Translated, it gives CASRFRDRGNSPLHF. The chain links TRBV6-5 to TRBJ1-6; 11 bases line up with TRBD1. The length of the CDR3 is 15 residues. Germline CDR1 is MNHEY and CDR2 is SVGAGI. The J segment lost 7 bases and the V segment lost 6 bases, leaving 5 bases of the junction unmatched.

The chain couples TRBV3-1 (or the pseudogene TRBV3-2) to TRBJ2-5; 10 nucleotides align to TRBD2. Germline V gives CDR1 LGHDT, CDR2 YNNKEL (reference sequence). The CDR3 totals 19 residues. The J segment lost 5 bases and the V segment lost 0 bases, leaving 15 bases of the junction unmatched. The CDR3 is CASSQEWGNSAGGPETQYF. Written as DNA, the CDR3 is TGTGCCAGCAGCCAAGAGTGGGGTAATTCAGCGGGGGGGCCGGAGACCCAGTACTTC.

This clone was detected once. CDR3 in DNA: TGTGCCACCGGGACAGGCCACTATGGCTACACCTTC. Translating gives CATGTGHYGYTF. The chain uses TRBV27 and TRBJ1-2, with 8 bases fitting TRBD1. Germline V gives CDR1 MNHEY, CDR2 SMNVEV (reference sequence). The length of the CDR3 is 12 residues. With V trimmed by 10 bases and J by 3 bases, 4 bases remained unmatched.

This chain joins TRBV30 and TRBJ2-7; D call uncertain. The length of the CDR3 is 11 residues. V was cut by 2 bases and J by 1 base, with 3 bases left in between. The V gene's germline CDR1 is GTSNPN and CDR2 SVGIG (reference sequence). The CDR3 reads CAWSPSYEQYF. DNA of the CDR3: TGTGCCTGGAGTCCGTCCTACGAGCAGTACTTC.

This clone appeared once. The CDR3, as DNA: TGTGCCACCAGCCAGGGCCGGACGGACTATGGCTACACCTTC. Protein sequence: CATSQGRTDYGYTF. The chain couples TRBV15 to TRBJ1-2; tentative D call: TRBD1 (5 bases). The CDR3 has 14 residues. V dropped 5 bases and J dropped 3 bases, with 13 bases sitting between them. Germline V CDR1 and CDR2: LNHNV, YYDKDF (reference sequence). Using reference TRBV15 and TRBJ1-2 for the parts outside the CDR3, the full variable domain is DAMVIQNPRYQVTQFGKPVTLSCSQTLNHNVMYWYQQKSSQAPKLLFHYYDKDFNNEADTPDNFQSRRPNTSFCFLDIRSPGLGDTAMYLCATSQGRTDYGYTFGSGTRLTVV.

Here the CDR3 DNA reads TGCGCCAGCAGCCAAGGGGCCAGAGACACTGAAGCTTTCTTT. Its protein is CASSQGARDTEAFF. The rearrangement uses TRBV4-3 and TRBJ1-1; D gene uncertain. Trimming stripped 1 base from V and 3 bases from J, with 9 bases between. Per the germline V gene, CDR1 is LGHNA and CDR2 is YSLEER. The CDR3 spans 14 residues.

The chain joins TRBV27 to TRBJ1-2, with 7 positions matching TRBD1. Per germline, CDR1 MNHEY and CDR2 SMNVEV (reference sequence). Losses at the gene ends were 6 bases for V and 0 bases for J; bases not matched to a gene: 10. The CDR3 contains 16 residues. The CDR3 DNA is TGTGCCAGCAGCACTCACCGGGACAGAACTAACTATGGCTACACCTTC. Encoded protein: CASSTHRDRTNYGYTF.

This clone was counted once. V gene TRBV29-1 combines with J gene TRBJ2-3, with D possibly matching TRBD2 (5 bases). The CDR3 runs 18 residues. Germline CDR1 is SQVTM and CDR2 is ANQGSEA. V was trimmed by 4 bases and J by 0 bases, leaving 23 bases between them. For the CDR3, the DNA is TGCAGCGTTGTCCTAGCAGATACCAGACCTCCTAGCACAGATACGCAGTATTTT. Its translation: CSVVLADTRPPSTDTQYF.

The V call is TRBV18, the J call TRBJ1-1; TRBD1 is a possible D gene (6 bases). The CDR3 runs to 17 residues. Germline-derived CDR1 and CDR2 are KGHSH and LQKENI. V lost 2 bases and J lost 1, with 17 bases in between. CDR3 sequence: CASSPSQGTYGNTEAFF. CDR3 DNA: TGTGCCAGCTCACCATCCCAGGGGACGTACGGGAACACTGAAGCTTTCTTT.

In this sample, this clone turned up once. This chain uses TRBV7-6 with TRBJ2-6, with D maybe TRBD1 (6 bases). Trimming took off 5 bases at V and 0 bases at J, with 17 bases between the two ends. Germline values: CDR1 SGHVS, CDR2 FNYEAQ. CDR3 size: 18 residues. As DNA, the CDR3 is TGTGCCAGCAGCCCACGCCGGGACAATCCCTCTGGGGCCAACGTCCTGACTTTC. This codes for CASSPRRDNPSGANVLTF.

V gene TRBV7-6 combines with J gene TRBJ2-7; 8 bases fit TRBD1. The CDR3 spans 16 residues. V dropped 1 base and J dropped 3; count of bases not matched to a gene: 8. The germline gives CDR1 SGHVS, CDR2 FNYEAQ. This chain's CDR3 is CASSLGGQGPYYEQYF. The DNA for the CDR3 is TGTGCCAGCAGCTTAGGTGGACAGGGCCCCTACTACGAGCAGTACTTC.

V usage is TRBV7-9 and J usage is TRBJ2-7; 7 bases are shared with TRBD2. J was trimmed by 0 bases and V by 5 bases; bases with no gene match: 4. The CDR3 is 14 amino acids. Germline CDR1 is SEHNR and CDR2 is FQNEAQ (reference sequence). The CDR3 protein is CASSRGGSSYEQYF. The CDR3 DNA reads as TGTGCCAGCAGCCGCGGGGGATCCTCCTACGAGCAGTACTTC.

The V and J genes are TRBV5-1 and TRBJ1-6; 7 bases are a match to TRBD1. V was pared by 4 bases and J by 8 bases, with 15 bases of the junction left unmatched. The CDR3 is 17 residues long. Germline CDR1 SGHRS, CDR2 YFSETQ. In DNA form, the CDR3 reads TGCGCCAGCAGCGCAAGGCAAACAGGGGCTGTGGATTCACCCCTCCACTTT. Protein product: CASSARQTGAVDSPLHF.